These T cell receptor beta chains were read from a single sample in a study of PD-1 blockade in classical Hodgkin lymphoma. The protocol was immunoSEQ multiplex PCR, while the TCRdb copy is restricted to in-frame clones and leaves out a portion. The table shows about 20,000 clones, with more than 75% occurring only once. Sequencing was performed on peripheral blood mononuclear cells (PBMCs), taken before the fourth cycle of nivolumab. Receptor source: a human donor with classical Hodgkin lymphoma. Each CDR3 is given with its conserved first and last residue. The order of the fields is clone size, J gene, D gene, V gene, CDR3 DNA, CDR3 protein. A D gene is named only where the DNA matches it firmly. Size tells how often a clone was seen (once, few, many) or the class of an expanded clone, and some rows leave it out.

size: .
J: TRBJ2-2
D: .
V: TRBV6-1
DNA: TGTGCCAGCAGTGAAACCCGAGGGACCGGGGAGCTGTTTTTT
CDR3: CASSETRGTGELFF

size: .
J: TRBJ1-2
D: .
V: TRBV30
DNA: TGTGCCTGGAGTAACGACAGGCATGGCTACACCTTC
CDR3: CAWSNDRHGYTF

size: few
J: TRBJ2-7
D: .
V: TRBV2
DNA: TGTGCCAGCGGACACGCTGACTACGAGCAGTACTTC
CDR3: CASGHADYEQYF

size: .
J: TRBJ1-5
D: .
V: TRBV6-6
DNA: TGTGCCAGCAGCCGGACATACGGAAATCAGCCCCAGCATTTT
CDR3: CASSRTYGNQPQHF

size: .
J: TRBJ2-3
D: .
V: TRBV19
DNA: TGTGCCAGTAGGCCGGATCACACAGATACGCAGTATTTT
CDR3: CASRPDHTDTQYF

size: .
J: TRBJ2-1
D: TRBD2
V: TRBV10-3
DNA: TGTGCCATCAGTGACCAAGGGACTAGCGTAAACAATGAGCAGTTCTTC
CDR3: CAISDQGTSVNNEQFF

size: .
J: TRBJ2-7
D: .
V: TRBV7-6
DNA: TGTGCCAGCAGCTTAAGTCGGCAGGGGGAGGACGAGCAGTACTTC
CDR3: CASSLSRQGEDEQYF

size: .
J: TRBJ1-3
D: .
V: TRBV19
DNA: TGTGCCAGTAGTCCCCAGACAAACACCATATATTTT
CDR3: CASSPQTNTIYF

size: .
J: TRBJ2-3
D: .
V: TRBV11-3
DNA: TGTGCCAGCAGCCAATCCGGGACAACGACGGGAAATACGCAGTATTTT
CDR3: CASSQSGTTTGNTQYF

size: .
J: TRBJ1-5
D: .
V: TRBV2
DNA: TGTGCCAGCAGTGGTGAGAGGGACCAGCCCCAGCATTTT
CDR3: CASSGERDQPQHF

size: .
J: TRBJ2-3
D: .
V: TRBV6-1
DNA: TGTGCCAGCAGCCCCCAGGAGGTTGCAGATACGCAGTATTTT
CDR3: CASSPQEVADTQYF

size: .
J: TRBJ2-1
D: .
V: TRBV5-1
DNA: TGCGCCAGCAGCTTGGAGGTGGGAGCAGGGGTGTTTAGCTACAATGAGCAGTTCTTC
CDR3: CASSLEVGAGVFSYNEQFF

size: .
J: TRBJ2-5
D: .
V: TRBV7-2
DNA: TGTGCCGGGGGGGGGCTAGCGGTGTACCAAGAGACCCAGTACTTC
CDR3: CAGGGLAVYQETQYF

size: .
J: TRBJ1-2
D: TRBD1
V: TRBV5-1
DNA: TGCGCCAGCAGCTGGGCAGGGGGGATGGACAACTATGGCTACACCTTC
CDR3: CASSWAGGMDNYGYTF

size: .
J: TRBJ2-3
D: TRBD2
V: TRBV11-3
DNA: TGTGCCAGCAGCACCCGGACTAGCGGGGGGCAAAGCACAGATACGCAGTATTTT
CDR3: CASSTRTSGGQSTDTQYF

size: .
J: TRBJ2-2
D: .
V: TRBV27
DNA: TGTGCCAGCAGTTTAGCTTTTAACACCGGGGAGCTGTTTTTT
CDR3: CASSLAFNTGELFF

size: .
J: TRBJ2-5
D: TRBD2
V: TRBV29-1
DNA: TGCAGCGTTACTAGCGGGGGGGCAGGGGAGACCCAGTACTTC
CDR3: CSVTSGGAGETQYF

size: once
J: TRBJ2-6
D: .
V: TRBV8-2
DNA: TGTGGCAGAGAGTGCATGATAACACAAAGTCGGGCCAACGTCCTGACTTTC
CDR3: CGRECMITQSRANVLTF

size: .
J: TRBJ1-4
D: .
V: TRBV7-9
DNA: TGTGCCAGCAGCCAAGAGCCAGGGGCGTCATCTAATGAAAAACTGTTTTTT
CDR3: CASSQEPGASSNEKLFF

size: .
J: TRBJ1-5
D: TRBD1
V: TRBV2
DNA: TGTGCCAGCAGAGCTACGACAGGGGAGAATCAGCCCCAGCATTTT
CDR3: CASRATTGENQPQHF

size: .
J: TRBJ2-1
D: .
V: TRBV6-5
DNA: TGTGCCAGCAGCCCAGGGATTACTGGGGCCAAGGAGCAGTTCTTC
CDR3: CASSPGITGAKEQFF

size: .
J: TRBJ2-3
D: .
V: TRBV6-6
DNA: TGTGCCAGCAGTTACTCGGGCGGGATTGCAGATACGCAGTATTTT
CDR3: CASSYSGGIADTQYF

size: once
J: TRBJ2-3
D: .
V: TRBV5-6
DNA: TGTGCCACGACCTCAATCCAATACACAGATACGCAGTATTTT
CDR3: CATTSIQYTDTQYF

size: once
J: TRBJ1-1
D: .
V: TRBV2
DNA: TGTGCCAGCAGTGTCCCGTCGGGCACTGAAGCTTTCTTT
CDR3: CASSVPSGTEAFF

size: .
J: TRBJ2-1
D: .
V: TRBV7-9
DNA: TGTGCCAGCAGCTTGGGTCGGGGAGAGCAGTTCTTC
CDR3: CASSLGRGEQFF

size: .
J: TRBJ1-5
D: .
V: TRBV2
DNA: TGTGCCAGCAGTGAAGGGCAGGGAGGCAATCAGCCCCAGCATTTT
CDR3: CASSEGQGGNQPQHF

size: .
J: TRBJ2-4
D: .
V: TRBV7-9
DNA: TGTGCCAGCAGCTTAGACAGGAACAAAAACATTCAGTACTTC
CDR3: CASSLDRNKNIQYF

size: .
J: TRBJ2-3
D: TRBD2
V: TRBV4-3
DNA: TGCGCCAGCAGCCAAGAACAGAGGCTAGCGGGAGGGGGAATTACAGATACGCAGTATTTT
CDR3: CASSQEQRLAGGGITDTQYF

size: few
J: TRBJ2-1
D: .
V: TRBV10-1
DNA: TGCGCCAGCATCCAAAACCTTGGGGCAGGGGAGCAGTTCTTC
CDR3: CASIQNLGAGEQFF

size: once
J: TRBJ1-5
D: .
V: TRBV27
DNA: TGTGCCAGCAGTCCGGACAGATATAGCAATCAGCCCCAGCATTTT
CDR3: CASSPDRYSNQPQHF

size: .
J: TRBJ2-5
D: .
V: TRBV2
DNA: TGTGCCAGCACCGGAAGGGAGACCCAGTACTTC
CDR3: CASTGRETQYF

size: .
J: TRBJ2-3
D: .
V: TRBV10-3
DNA: TGTGCCATCAGTGATGGGGGAACGAGGACAGATACGCAGTATTTT
CDR3: CAISDGGTRTDTQYF

size: .
J: TRBJ1-1
D: .
V: TRBV6-6
DNA: TGTGCCAGCAGGTACGACTGGGGCACTGAAGCTTTCTTT
CDR3: CASRYDWGTEAFF

size: .
J: TRBJ2-6
D: .
V: TRBV5-4
DNA: TGTGCCAGCAGCTGGGGACGGGTCTCCTCTGGGGCCAACGTCCTGACTTTC
CDR3: CASSWGRVSSGANVLTF

size: .
J: TRBJ2-4
D: TRBD2
V: TRBV27
DNA: TGTGCCAGCAGTTTCGGACTAGGGACGAGGGCCAAAAACATTCAGTACTTC
CDR3: CASSFGLGTRAKNIQYF

size: .
J: TRBJ2-1
D: TRBD2
V: TRBV7-3
DNA: TGTGCCAGCAGCTTAACAGGGCTAGCGGGGAATGAGCAGTTCTTC
CDR3: CASSLTGLAGNEQFF

size: .
J: TRBJ1-2
D: TRBD1
V: TRBV29-1
DNA: TGCAGCGTTGAAAGACAGGGACTTGGCTATGGCTACACCTTC
CDR3: CSVERQGLGYGYTF